The 12 T cell receptor beta chains listed next were all sequenced from one sample in a study of OX40 agonist ivuxolimab in advanced cancers. The protocol was immunoSEQ multiplex PCR, while the TCRdb copy is restricted to in-frame clones and leaves out a portion. The data hold roughly 76,000 clones, with 70% to 85% observed a single time. This specimen was CD4+ or CD8+ T cells sorted from blood, taken in a trial of the OX40 agonist ivuxolimab. Every receptor here comes from an adult with an advanced solid tumor such as melanoma, head and neck, liver or kidney cancer.

The genes are TRBV9 and TRBJ2-2; a weak D match, TRBD2 (6 bases). With 0 bases removed from V and 1 base from J, the gap between germline ends came to 10 bases. Per the germline V gene, CDR1 is SGDLS and CDR2 is YYNGEE. This CDR3 has 16 residues. This CDR3 reads CASSVGLVVNTGELFF. The CDR3 nucleotides read TGTGCCAGCAGCGTAGGACTAGTTGTGAACACCGGGGAGCTGTTTTTT.

In its sample, this clone was seen a few times. CDR3 nucleotide sequence: TGTGCCAGCAGTTCGCTCATGGACCCAACGACTAATGAAAAACTGTTTTTT. Its protein is CASSSLMDPTTNEKLFF. The rearrangement links TRBV28 to TRBJ1-4; D not resolved. The CDR3 runs 17 residues. Deletions cut 4 bases from V and 2 bases from J, with 17 bases between. CDR1 and CDR2 (germline): MDHEN, SYDVKM.

The rearrangement uses TRBV19 and TRBJ1-1; maybe TRBD1 (5 bases). Germline CDR1 and CDR2: LNHDA and SQIVND (reference sequence). The CDR3 covers 14 residues. V lost 7 bases and J 0 bases, leaving 12 bases between the germline ends. The CDR3 DNA reads TGTGCCAGTACCCGACAGATGATGAACACTGAAGCTTTCTTT. This codes for CASTRQMMNTEAFF.

This clone was picked up a small number of times. The rearrangement joins TRBV19 to TRBJ1-2; the D is unclear. CDR1 and CDR2 (germline): LNHDA, SQIVND (reference sequence). With 4 bases removed from V and 4 bases from J, the gap between germline ends came to 1 base. This CDR3 has 10 residues. The CDR3 loop reads CASSSYGYTF. The CDR3 bases are TGTGCCAGTAGTAGCTATGGCTACACCTTC.

This clone appeared a single time. V usage is TRBV5-1 and J usage is TRBJ2-1, with 9 bases fitting TRBD1. J gave up 6 bases and V 5 bases, and 6 bases lay outside the gene matches. This CDR3 is built from 14 residues. CDR1 and CDR2 from the germline V gene are SGHRS and YFSETQ. CDR3 region: CASSYPDRGNEQFF. Written as DNA, the CDR3 is TGCGCCAGCAGTTACCCGGACAGGGGCAATGAGCAGTTCTTC.

The V call is TRBV28, the J call TRBJ2-3; the D gene is possibly TRBD1 (5 bases). CDR1 is MDHEN, CDR2 SYDVKM, per germline. V lost 6 bases and J lost 4, with 5 bases in between. The CDR3 has 11 residues. For the CDR3, the DNA is TGTGCCAGCAGGGGGCCAGATACGCAGTATTTT. Its translation is CASRGPDTQYF. The whole variable domain, remainder taken from reference TRBV28 and TRBJ2-3, is DVKVTQSSRYLVKRTGEKVFLECVQDMDHENMFWYRQDPGLGLRLIYFSYDVKMKEKGDIPEGYSVSREKKERFSLILESASTNQTSMYLCASRGPDTQYFGPGTRLTVL.

The chain has TRBV5-1 and TRBJ2-7, with 13 bases matching TRBD2. The V gene end was trimmed by 3 bases and the J gene end by 3 bases; junction bases not matched to a gene: 3. The CDR3 runs to 15 residues. The germline V gene encodes CDR1 SGHRS and CDR2 YFSETQ. The DNA for the CDR3 is TGCGCCAGCAGCTCAAGACTAGCGGGGGGCTACGAGCAGTACTTC. The encoded protein is CASSSRLAGGYEQYF.

This chain uses TRBV10-3 with TRBJ2-1; 9 positions agree with TRBD1. Trimming at V came to 10 bases and at J to 5 bases, leaving 6 bases not matched to a gene. This CDR3 spans 13 amino acids. Germline V lookup: CDR1 ENHRY, CDR2 SYGVKD. The CDR3 loop is CANKGQGHNEQFF. For the CDR3, the DNA is TGTGCCAACAAGGGACAGGGCCACAATGAGCAGTTCTTC.

The CDR3 coding sequence is TGCGCCAGCAGCTTGGCCGTGGTGAACACTGAAGCTTTCTTT. This translates into CASSLAVVNTEAFF. The chain joins TRBV5-1 to TRBJ1-1, with D unclear. The ends were cut back, 0 bases at V and 0 bases at J, with 6 bases in the middle. Germline CDR1 reads SGHRS; CDR2 reads YFSETQ. CDR3 length equals 14 residues. Full variable domain (missing parts from reference TRBV5-1 and TRBJ1-1): KAGVTQTPRYLIKTRGQQVTLSCSPISGHRSVSWYQQTPGQGLQFLFEYFSETQRNKGNFPGRFSGRQFSNSRSEMNVSTLELGDSALYLCASSLAVVNTEAFFGQGTRLTVV.

This chain joins TRBV2 and TRBJ2-3, with D maybe TRBD2 (5 bases). Per germline, CDR1 SNHLY and CDR2 FYNNEI. The CDR3 is 14 residues long. Trimming removed 8 bases at V and 2 bases at J, with 14 bases between. DNA for the CDR3: TGTGCCAGCCAGGTACGAGGGATCACAGATACGCAGTATTTT. This encodes CASQVRGITDTQYF.

This sequence joins TRBV5-6 and TRBJ1-2; D unresolved. The CDR3 totals 12 residues. V lost 0 bases and J lost 7, with 7 bases in between. Per germline, CDR1 SGHDT and CDR2 YYEEEE. For the CDR3, the DNA is TGTGCCAGCAGCTTGGTCGGGTCTGGCTACACCTTC. Amino acid sequence: CASSLVGSGYTF.

As regards this clone: In the same sample, other DNA sequences code for this CDR3. The V and J genes are TRBV7-2 and TRBJ2-5; unclear D gene. V was trimmed by 5 bases and J by 2 bases, leaving 3 bases between them. The germline V gene has CDR1 SGHTA and CDR2 FQGNSA. The CDR3 runs 11 residues. The CDR3 region has the DNA TGTGCCAGCAGCCTACAAGAGACCCAGTACTTC. Translation gives CASSLQETQYF. The full variable domain, with the rest looked up from reference TRBV7-2 and TRBJ2-5, is GAGVSQSPSNKVTEKGKDVELRCDPISGHTALYWYRQSLGQGLEFLIYFQGNSAPDKSGLPSDRFSAERTGGSVSTLTIQRTQQEDSAVYLCASSLQETQYFGPGTRLLVL.